The 18 T cell receptor beta chains in this list originate from one sample, sequenced in a study of cytotoxic CD8 clonotypes in ibrutinib-treated CLL. TCRdb's copy holds only in-frame clones and misses some; the assay was immunoSEQ multiplex PCR. The repertoire holds more than 200,000 clones, with about three quarters as singletons. Material: PBMCs, obtained after 24 months of ibrutinib treatment. Receptors originate from a human donor with chronic lymphocytic leukemia.

The chain recombines TRBV30 with TRBJ2-1; 7 bases map to TRBD2. The CDR3 loop spans 15 amino acids. Germline CDR1 is GTSNPN and CDR2 is SVGIG (reference sequence). V gave up 1 base and J gave up 6 bases; unmatched junction bases: 9. The CDR3 protein is CAWSALAGASNEQFF. CDR3 in DNA: TGTGCCTGGAGTGCGTTGGCGGGAGCCTCCAATGAGCAGTTCTTC.

This rearrangement joins TRBV9 to TRBJ1-4, with D perhaps matching TRBD1 (6 bases). This CDR3 has 18 residues. Deletions cut 1 base from V and 7 bases from J, with 23 bases between. The V gene's germline CDR1 is SGDLS and CDR2 YYNGEE. The CDR3 sequence: CASSVTLGGGRAGEKLFF. For the CDR3, the DNA is TGTGCCAGCAGCGTAACCCTCGGGGGGGGCAGGGCTGGTGAAAAACTGTTTTTT.

This chain links TRBV7-9 with TRBJ2-3; TRBD1 might be the D (6 bases). The CDR3 runs to 15 residues. The germline CDR1 and CDR2 sequences are SEHNR and FQNEAQ (reference sequence). V was shortened by 1 base and J by 0 bases, with 8 bases between the two germline ends. This CDR3 is CASSLERGSTDTQYF. In DNA, the CDR3 is TGTGCCAGCAGCTTAGAAAGGGGGAGCACAGATACGCAGTATTTT.

The rearrangement joins TRBV4-3 to TRBJ2-7, with a possible D match to TRBD2 (7 bases). Trimming took off 4 bases at V and 3 bases at J, with 19 bases between the two ends. The CDR3 has 16 amino acids. CDR1 is LGHNA, CDR2 YSLEER, per germline. This CDR3 reads CASSLTWGGPIYEQYF. CDR3 DNA: TGCGCCAGCAGCCTTACATGGGGGGGCCCTATCTACGAGCAGTACTTC.

The rearrangement links TRBV11-1 to TRBJ2-1, with a possible D match to TRBD2 (7 bases). The CDR3 is made up of 15 amino acids. V lost 5 bases and J lost 6, with 17 bases in between. From germline, CDR1 is SGHAT and CDR2 FQDESV (reference sequence). The CDR3 DNA reads as TGTGCCAGCAGCATGGGACACCCGGGAGGCAATGAGCAGTTCTTC. It encodes CASSMGHPGGNEQFF. Complete variable domain (other parts from reference TRBV11-1 and TRBJ2-1): EAEVAQSPRYKITEKSQAVAFWCDPISGHATLYWYRQILGQGPELLVQFQDESVVDDSQLPKDRFSAERLKGVDSTLKIQPAELGDSAMYLCASSMGHPGGNEQFFGPGTRLTVL.

This clone was detected a few times. The rearrangement uses TRBV19 and TRBJ1-1, with 9 bases fitting TRBD1. V lost 3 bases to trimming and J lost 4 bases; unmatched junction nucleotides: 6. Germline CDR1 LNHDA, CDR2 SQIVND (reference sequence). CDR3 length: 15 residues. CDR3: CASSISGTGSTEAFF. The DNA of the CDR3 is TGTGCCAGTAGTATTAGCGGGACAGGGAGCACTGAAGCTTTCTTT.

The chain couples TRBV28 to TRBJ2-5; D possibly corresponds to TRBD2 (6 bases). Germline V gene data show CDR1 as MDHEN and CDR2 as SYDVKM. This CDR3 is 15 amino acids long. Trimming pared 7 bases from V and 0 bases from J, leaving 15 bases between. The CDR3: CASTHGRGYQETQYF. Written as DNA, the CDR3 is TGTGCCAGCACCCATGGTCGGGGGTACCAAGAGACCCAGTACTTC.

This sequence joins TRBV28 and TRBJ2-7; no clear D gene. Germline V lookup: CDR1 MDHEN, CDR2 SYDVKM. V was pared by 2 bases and J by 6 bases, with 8 bases between. This CDR3 has 12 residues. CDR3 sequence (DNA): TGTGCCAGCAGTTTAAATACGGGCGAGCAGTACTTC. Its protein product is CASSLNTGEQYF. The full variable domain, with the rest looked up from reference TRBV28 and TRBJ2-7, is DVKVTQSSRYLVKRTGEKVFLECVQDMDHENMFWYRQDPGLGLRLIYFSYDVKMKEKGDIPEGYSVSREKKERFSLILESASTNQTSMYLCASSLNTGEQYFGPGTRLTVT.

The chain couples TRBV6-5 to TRBJ2-7; D ambiguous. With 5 bases removed from V and 7 bases from J, the gap between germline ends came to 12 bases. Germline CDR1 and CDR2: MNHEY and SVGAGI. CDR3 length equals 12 residues. The CDR3 DNA sequence: TGTGCCAGCAGTACGCCTGGCGCAGAGCAGTACTTC. Residues: CASSTPGAEQYF.

The rearrangement links TRBV10-3 to TRBJ1-2, with a tentative D call TRBD1 (5 bases). Germline V CDR1 and CDR2: ENHRY, SYGVKD. V lost 0 bases to trimming and J lost 8 bases, with 10 bases between them. The CDR3 runs to 13 residues. In DNA, the CDR3 is TGTGCCATCAGTGAGTCAAAAGGGACCGGCTACACCTTC. Protein sequence: CAISESKGTGYTF.

The chain uses TRBV10-2 and TRBJ2-3, with 8 bases aligning to TRBD2. V dropped 10 bases and J dropped 4; count of bases not matched to a gene: 10. CDR3 length: 14 amino acids. Germline loops: CDR1 WSHSY, CDR2 SAAADI. The CDR3 DNA sequence: TGCGCCATTTTTAGCGGGAACCTCGCAGATACGCAGTATTTT. Translated: CAIFSGNLADTQYF.

This rearrangement joins TRBV5-1 to TRBJ2-7; 8 bases line up with TRBD2. From germline, CDR1 is SGHRS and CDR2 YFSETQ. V gave up 3 bases and J gave up 2 bases; unmatched junction bases: 7. The CDR3 is made up of 15 amino acids. CDR3 in DNA: TGCGCCAGCAGCTCCGTGTCGGGAGGGACCTACGAGCAGTACTTC. This sequence encodes CASSSVSGGTYEQYF.

The chain has TRBV11-2 and TRBJ1-2; D might be TRBD1 (5 bases). CDR3 size: 13 residues. Germline lookup yields CDR1 SGHAT and CDR2 FQNNGV. V was clipped by 0 bases and J by 7 bases, with 9 bases between them. CDR3 nucleotide sequence: TGTGCCAGCAGCTTAGATGGGGCCGGTGGCTACACCTTC. Its translation is CASSLDGAGGYTF. Drawing the rest from reference TRBV11-2 and TRBJ1-2, the complete variable domain is EAGVAQSPRYKIIEKRQSVAFWCNPISGHATLYWYQQILGQGPKLLIQFQNNGVVDDSQLPKDRFSAERLKGVDSTLKIQPAKLEDSAVYLCASSLDGAGGYTFGSGTRLTVV.

The chain links TRBV30 to TRBJ2-7; D call uncertain. The germline V gene has CDR1 GTSNPN and CDR2 SVGIG (reference sequence). The CDR3 spans 13 residues. The V end lost 3 bases, the J end lost 0 bases, and 9 bases lay between the germline ends. CDR3 loop: CAWSVRYSYEQYF. The DNA of the CDR3 is TGTGCCTGGAGCGTACGCTACTCCTACGAGCAGTACTTC.

This clone was seen only a few times. The CDR3 sequence is CASSARDGNYGYTF. The DNA of the CDR3 is TGTGCCAGCAGCGCCCGGGACGGTAACTATGGCTACACCTTC. This chain links TRBV7-9 with TRBJ1-2, with D perhaps matching TRBD1 (5 bases). CDR3 length: 14 residues. Trimming removed 5 bases at V and 1 base at J, with 11 bases between. Germline assignment: CDR1 SEHNR and CDR2 FQNEAQ (reference sequence).

This clone was seen only once. V usage is TRBV28 and J usage is TRBJ2-1; D may be TRBD1 (5 bases). Trimming shortened V by 7 bases and J by 6 bases, and 13 bases separated the two germline ends. The CDR3 is 13 amino acids. CDR1 is MDHEN and CDR2 is SYDVKM in the germline V gene. CDR3 loop: CASKGRWGNEQFF. The CDR3 DNA reads TGTGCCAGCAAGGGGCGATGGGGCAATGAGCAGTTCTTC.

This clone was found once. The V call is TRBV4-3, the J call TRBJ2-2; perhaps TRBD1 as D (6 bases). Trimming left V 0 bases short and J 6 bases short, with 11 bases between. Germline CDR1 LGHNA, CDR2 YSLEER. The CDR3 extends over 15 amino acids. As DNA, the CDR3 is TGCGCCAGCAGCCAAGATAGGACAGCAGCCGGGGAGCTGTTTTTT. This encodes CASSQDRTAAGELFF.

The chain joins TRBV28 to TRBJ2-7, with D perhaps TRBD1 (6 bases). This CDR3 comprises 12 residues. Per the germline V gene, CDR1 is MDHEN and CDR2 is SYDVKM. V was trimmed by 8 bases and J by 4 bases, leaving 12 bases between them. Written as DNA, the CDR3 is TGTGCCAGCCGGTACAGGGATTACGAGCAGTACTTC. It is translated as CASRYRDYEQYF.